This entry lists 5 T cell receptor beta chains sequenced from one sample in a study of CD8+CD57+ T cells in acquired aplastic anemia. TCR beta VDJ and CDR3 profiles were obtained from a genomic DNA template. TCRdb called the reads again in MiXCR, with one record for every CDR3 protein. The sample includes 250,000 to 300,000 distinct CDR3 sequences, approximately 56% of them seen just once. The sample comprised sorted CD4+, CD8+, or CD8+CD57+ T cells (not recorded which) from PBMCs. These receptors originate from a human donor with severe aplastic anemia or a healthy control (not recorded which).

This rearrangement joins TRBV4-2 to TRBJ2-5, with 10 bases lining up with TRBD2. The CDR3 consists of 16 residues. Germline V CDR1 and CDR2: LGHNA, YNFKEQ. Trimming at V came to 0 bases and at J to 4 bases, leaving 5 bases not matched to a gene. The CDR3 loop reads CASSQDLAGEGETQYF. For the CDR3, the DNA is TGTGCCAGCAGCCAAGATCTAGCGGGGGAAGGAGAGACCCAGTACTTC.

This rearrangement joins TRBV2 to TRBJ2-3, with 7 bases matching TRBD1. V lost 2 bases and J lost 0; bases outside the gene matches: 5. In germline, CDR1 is SNHLY, CDR2 FYNNEI. The CDR3 is 16 residues long. CDR3 DNA sequence: TGTGCCAGCAGTGAATCGAGGGGGCGCAGCACAGATACGCAGTATTTT. Protein product: CASSESRGRSTDTQYF.

With respect to this clonotype: Since a much larger clone is just one base distant, this may be a read error. The CDR3 carries no conserved terminal phenylalanine or tryptophan, so it likely arises from a read error. The V gene is TRBV7-9, the J gene TRBJ1-6; weak D call: TRBD1 (5 bases). Germline V gene data show CDR1 as SEHNR and CDR2 as FQNEAQ (reference sequence). Trimming left V 4 bases short and J 5 bases short, with 12 bases between. The CDR3 is made up of 15 amino acids. CDR3 protein: CASSWGGSDNSPLHL. The CDR3 DNA sequence: TGTGCCAGCAGCTGGGGGGGGAGTGATAATTCACCCCTCCACCTT.

The chain joins TRBV7-2 to TRBJ1-1; 11 bases agree with TRBD1. The CDR3 totals 13 residues. The germline V gene encodes CDR1 SGHTA and CDR2 FQGNSA. V lost 5 bases and J lost 6; bases outside the gene matches: 2. The CDR3 is CASSPGQGAEAFF. CDR3 nucleotide sequence: TGTGCCAGCAGCCCGGGACAGGGGGCTGAAGCTTTCTTT.

A single count supports this clonotype. The chain links TRBV7-6 to TRBJ2-1; D is ambiguous. The CDR3 spans 12 residues. Germline CDR1 SGHVS, CDR2 FNYEAQ. V was shortened by 5 bases and J by 4 bases, with 6 bases between the two germline ends. In nucleotides, the CDR3 is TGTGCCAGCAGCGCAGCGTACAATGAGCAGTTCTTC. Residues: CASSAAYNEQFF.